This paragraph covers one T cell receptor beta chain sequence. Its specificity is not known. The data belong to a study of cytomegalovirus exposure and HLA in healthy donors. Germline CDR1 SGHNT, CDR2 YYREEE (reference sequence). The CDR3 contains 15 residues. V was cut by 4 bases and J by 1 base, with 12 bases left in between. PCR used 60 Vbeta primers and 13 Jbeta primers. The method was immunoSEQ multiplex PCR; TCRdb's version includes in-frame clones alone and lacks a portion of them. The data show roughly 200,000 clones, less than 85% seen once. Broader study findings: Segments of the TCR beta V type were, in most cases, productive about 87% or about 30% of the time in an earlier analysis. V segments that were indistinguishable, TRBV6-2 and TRBV6-3 among them, were omitted from analysis. A later analysis found TCR association rates differed by HLA locus, highest for DRB1 and lowest for HLA-C.

Sequenced material: PBMCs. The receptor comes from a man between 18 and 29 years old in good health and CMV-seronegative. The V gene is TRBV5-4, the J gene TRBJ2-1; tentative D call: TRBD1 (5 bases). The CDR3 loop is CASSPATASYNEQFF. The CDR3 DNA is TGTGCCAGCAGCCCGGCGACAGCTTCCTACAATGAGCAGTTCTTC.